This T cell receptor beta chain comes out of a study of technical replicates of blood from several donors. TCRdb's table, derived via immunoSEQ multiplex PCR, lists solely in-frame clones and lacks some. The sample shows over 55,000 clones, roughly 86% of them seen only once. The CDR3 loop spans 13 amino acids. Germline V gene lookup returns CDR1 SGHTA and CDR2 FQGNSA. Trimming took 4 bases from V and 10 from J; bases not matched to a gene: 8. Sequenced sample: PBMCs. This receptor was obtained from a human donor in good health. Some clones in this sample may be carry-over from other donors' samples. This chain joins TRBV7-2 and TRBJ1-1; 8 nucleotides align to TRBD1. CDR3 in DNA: TGTGCCAGCAGCTCTTCAGGGGGCTTGGGAGCTTTCTTT. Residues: CASSSSGGLGAFF.